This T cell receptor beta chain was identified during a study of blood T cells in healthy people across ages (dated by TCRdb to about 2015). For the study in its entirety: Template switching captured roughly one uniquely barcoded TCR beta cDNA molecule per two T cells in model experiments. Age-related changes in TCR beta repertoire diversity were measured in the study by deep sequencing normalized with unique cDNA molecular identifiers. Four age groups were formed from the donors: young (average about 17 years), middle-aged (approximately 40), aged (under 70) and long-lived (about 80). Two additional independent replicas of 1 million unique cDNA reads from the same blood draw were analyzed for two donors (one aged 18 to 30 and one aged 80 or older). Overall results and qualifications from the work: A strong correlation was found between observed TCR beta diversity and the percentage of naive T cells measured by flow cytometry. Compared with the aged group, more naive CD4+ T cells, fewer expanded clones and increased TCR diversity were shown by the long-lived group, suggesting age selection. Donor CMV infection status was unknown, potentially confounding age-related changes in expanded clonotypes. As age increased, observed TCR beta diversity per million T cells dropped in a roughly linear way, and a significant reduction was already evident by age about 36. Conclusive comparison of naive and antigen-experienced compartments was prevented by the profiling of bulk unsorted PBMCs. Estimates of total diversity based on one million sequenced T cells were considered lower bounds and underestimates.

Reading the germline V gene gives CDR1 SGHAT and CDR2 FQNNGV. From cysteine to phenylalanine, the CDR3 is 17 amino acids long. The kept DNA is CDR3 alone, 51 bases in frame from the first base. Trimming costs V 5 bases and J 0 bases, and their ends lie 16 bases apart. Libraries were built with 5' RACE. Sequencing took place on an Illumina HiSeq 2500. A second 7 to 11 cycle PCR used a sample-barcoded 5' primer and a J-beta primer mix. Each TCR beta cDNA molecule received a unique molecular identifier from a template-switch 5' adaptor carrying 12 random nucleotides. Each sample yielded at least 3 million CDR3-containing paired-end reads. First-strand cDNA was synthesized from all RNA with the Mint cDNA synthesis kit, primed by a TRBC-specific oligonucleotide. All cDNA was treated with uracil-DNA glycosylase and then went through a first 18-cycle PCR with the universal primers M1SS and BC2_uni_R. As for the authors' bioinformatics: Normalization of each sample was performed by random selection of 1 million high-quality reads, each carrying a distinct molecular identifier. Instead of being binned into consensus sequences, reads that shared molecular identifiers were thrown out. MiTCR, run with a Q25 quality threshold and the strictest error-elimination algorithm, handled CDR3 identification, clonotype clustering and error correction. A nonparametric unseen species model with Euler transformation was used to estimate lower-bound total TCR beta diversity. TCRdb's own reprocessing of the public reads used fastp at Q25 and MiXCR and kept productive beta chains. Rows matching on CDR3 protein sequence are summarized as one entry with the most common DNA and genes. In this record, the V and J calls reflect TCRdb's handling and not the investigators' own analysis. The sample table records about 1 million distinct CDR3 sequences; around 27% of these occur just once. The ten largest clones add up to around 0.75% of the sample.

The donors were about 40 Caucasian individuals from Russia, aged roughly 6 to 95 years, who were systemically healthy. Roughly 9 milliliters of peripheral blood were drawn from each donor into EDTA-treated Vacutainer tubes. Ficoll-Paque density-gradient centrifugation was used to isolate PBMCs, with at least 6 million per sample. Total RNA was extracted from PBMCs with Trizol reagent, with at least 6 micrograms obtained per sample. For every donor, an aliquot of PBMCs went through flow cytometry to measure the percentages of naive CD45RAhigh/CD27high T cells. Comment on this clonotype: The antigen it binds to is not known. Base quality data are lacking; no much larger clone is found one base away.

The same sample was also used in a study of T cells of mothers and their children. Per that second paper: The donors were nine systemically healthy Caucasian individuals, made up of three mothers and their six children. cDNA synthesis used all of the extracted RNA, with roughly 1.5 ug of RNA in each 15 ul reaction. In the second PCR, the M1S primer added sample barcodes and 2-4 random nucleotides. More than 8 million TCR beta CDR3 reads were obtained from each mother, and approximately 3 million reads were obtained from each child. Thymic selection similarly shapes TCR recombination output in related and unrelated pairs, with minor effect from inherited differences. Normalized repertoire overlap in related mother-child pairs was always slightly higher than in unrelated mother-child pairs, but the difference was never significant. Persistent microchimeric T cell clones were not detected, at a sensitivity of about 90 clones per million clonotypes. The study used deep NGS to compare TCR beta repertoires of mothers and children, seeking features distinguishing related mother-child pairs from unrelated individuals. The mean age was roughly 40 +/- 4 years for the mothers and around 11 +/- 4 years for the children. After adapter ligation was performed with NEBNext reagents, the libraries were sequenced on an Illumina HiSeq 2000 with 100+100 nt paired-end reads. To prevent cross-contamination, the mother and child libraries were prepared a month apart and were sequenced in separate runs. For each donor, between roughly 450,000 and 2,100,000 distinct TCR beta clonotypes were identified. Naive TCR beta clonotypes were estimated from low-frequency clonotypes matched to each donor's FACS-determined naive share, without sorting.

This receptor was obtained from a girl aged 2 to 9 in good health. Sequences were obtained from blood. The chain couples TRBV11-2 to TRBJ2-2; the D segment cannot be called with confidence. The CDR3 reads CASSPGLRSSNTGELFF. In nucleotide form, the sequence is TGTGCCAGCAGCCCCGGGTTAAGGAGCTCGAACACCGGGGAGCTGTTTTTT.